This entry describes one T cell receptor (beta chain). Its antigen is still unknown. The data were taken from a study of cytotoxic CD8 clonotypes in ibrutinib-treated CLL. At the level of the study: Complete response was seen in 2 patients and partial in around 24; some 12 progressed and 14 stayed remitted after a median around 6 years. Response sampling occurred after a median around eleven months of treatment (range 6 to 36).

Regarding the study as a whole: Rising at ibrutinib response, clonality subsequently fell back toward baseline at progression.

This CDR3 is 13 amino acids long. Trimming removed 5 bases from V and 9 bases from J; junction bases left unmatched: 7. Germline CDR1 is SGHAT and CDR2 is FQNNGV. Only in-frame clones appear in the TCRdb table, and some are missing; sequencing was by immunoSEQ multiplex PCR. This sample has more than 200,000 clones; 70% to 75% occur once, and the top ten carry roughly 6.4%. The chain links TRBV11-2 to TRBJ2-1; 7 bases are shared with TRBD2. The clonotype was recovered from a human donor with chronic lymphocytic leukemia. The sample consisted of PBMCs, taken after 12 months of ibrutinib treatment. The CDR3 region is CASSPGLPREQFF. The CDR3, as DNA: TGTGCCAGCAGCCCGGGACTACCTCGTGAGCAGTTCTTC.